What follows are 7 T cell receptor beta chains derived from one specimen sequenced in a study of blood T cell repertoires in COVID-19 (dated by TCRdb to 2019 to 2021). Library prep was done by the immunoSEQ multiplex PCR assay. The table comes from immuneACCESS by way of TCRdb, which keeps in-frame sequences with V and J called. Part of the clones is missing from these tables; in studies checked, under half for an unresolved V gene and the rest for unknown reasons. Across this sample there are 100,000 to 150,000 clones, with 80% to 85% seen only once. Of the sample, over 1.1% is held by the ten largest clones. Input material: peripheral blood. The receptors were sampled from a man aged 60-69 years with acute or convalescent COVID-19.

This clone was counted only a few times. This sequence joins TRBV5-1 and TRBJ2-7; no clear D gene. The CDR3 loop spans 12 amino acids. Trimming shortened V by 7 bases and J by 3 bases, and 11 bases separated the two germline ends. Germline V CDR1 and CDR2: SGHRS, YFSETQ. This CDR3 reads CASRDNRYEQYF. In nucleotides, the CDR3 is TGCGCCAGCCGTGACAACCGCTACGAGCAGTACTTC.

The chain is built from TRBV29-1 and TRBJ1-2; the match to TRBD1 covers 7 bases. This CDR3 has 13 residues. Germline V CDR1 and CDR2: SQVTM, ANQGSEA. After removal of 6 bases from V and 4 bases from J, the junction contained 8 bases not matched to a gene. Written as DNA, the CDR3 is TGCAGCGTCGGGACAGTGGGAGGCTATGGCTACACCTTC. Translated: CSVGTVGGYGYTF.

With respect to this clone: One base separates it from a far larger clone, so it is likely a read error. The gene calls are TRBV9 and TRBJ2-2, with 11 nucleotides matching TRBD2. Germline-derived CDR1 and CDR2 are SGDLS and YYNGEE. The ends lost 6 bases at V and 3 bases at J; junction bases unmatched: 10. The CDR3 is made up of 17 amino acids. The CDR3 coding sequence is TGTGCCAGCACCCCTATAGCGGGAGGGCCGGACACCGGGGAGCTGTTTTTT. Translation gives CASTPIAGGPDTGELFF.

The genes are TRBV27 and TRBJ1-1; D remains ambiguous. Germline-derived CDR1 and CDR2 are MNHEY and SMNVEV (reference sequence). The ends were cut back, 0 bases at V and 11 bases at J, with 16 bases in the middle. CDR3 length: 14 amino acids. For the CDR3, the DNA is TGTGCCAGCAGTTTATCGAGGCCACCATCCGGGGCTTTCTTT. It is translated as CASSLSRPPSGAFF.

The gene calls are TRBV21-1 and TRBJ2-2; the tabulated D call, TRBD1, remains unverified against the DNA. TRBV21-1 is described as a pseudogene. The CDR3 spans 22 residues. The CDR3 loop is CASIYARQEEIWTGGATGELFF. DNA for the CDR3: TGTGCCAGCATATACGCCAGACAAGAGGAAATTTGGACAGGTGGAGCCACCGGGGAGCTGTTTTTT.

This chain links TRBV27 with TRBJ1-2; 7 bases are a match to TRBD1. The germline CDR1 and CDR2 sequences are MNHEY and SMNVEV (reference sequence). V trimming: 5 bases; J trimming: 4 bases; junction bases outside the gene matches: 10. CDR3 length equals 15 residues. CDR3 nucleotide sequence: TGTGCCAGCAGTGAGGGGGCAGGGGTGGCCTATGGCTACACCTTC. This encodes CASSEGAGVAYGYTF.

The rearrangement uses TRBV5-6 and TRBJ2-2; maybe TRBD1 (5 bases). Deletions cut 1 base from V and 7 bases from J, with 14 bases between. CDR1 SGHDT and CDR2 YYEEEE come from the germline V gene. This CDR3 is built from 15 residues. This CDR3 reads CASSLWAGYGGELFF. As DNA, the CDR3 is TGTGCCAGCAGCTTGTGGGCAGGGTATGGCGGGGAGCTGTTTTTT.